The sequence of this TCR beta chain was determined in a study of blood T cell repertoires in COVID-19. For the study at large: T cells, B-cell-depleted T cells, or PBMCs supplied cDNA or gDNA.

Germline V CDR1 and CDR2: SGDLS, YYNGEE. V lost 4 bases, J lost 4 bases, and 14 bases lay in between. This CDR3 region has 14 residues. Method: immunoSEQ multiplex PCR; TCRdb's copy keeps in-frame clones and lacks some. This table has about 440,000 clones, 70% to 90% appearing once. The sequence derives from a woman between 50 and 59 years old with COVID-19, enrolled during active disease. The specimen was peripheral blood. V and J are TRBV9 and TRBJ2-5, with D maybe TRBD2 (7 bases). The CDR3 sequence: CASSIRGGPETQYF. The CDR3 DNA sequence: TGTGCCAGCAGCATAAGGGGGGGGCCAGAGACCCAGTACTTC.